The 19 T cell receptor beta chains below come from one sample, sequenced in a study of T cells in Graves' hyperthyroidism and ophthalmopathy. Template material for amplifying TCR beta CDR3 regions consisted of RNA transcripts. Initially, a first-round RT-PCR of the TCR CDR3 employed the HTBI primer set. Each CDR3 protein gets one entry after TCRdb re-called the multiplex PCR reads with MiXCR. The sample shows 800,000 or so distinct CDR3 sequences, about 38% of them seen only once. The sequenced material came from blood. The receptors stem from a man aged 18 to 30 with Graves' hyperthyroidism.

This clonotype was counted only a few times. V and J are TRBV5-4 and TRBJ2-7; no clear D. Trimming removed 5 bases from V and 2 bases from J, with 17 bases in between. The CDR3 covers 15 residues. Germline lookup yields CDR1 SGHNT and CDR2 YYREEE (reference sequence). CDR3 DNA: TGTGCCAGCAGTTCCAAGGGTGGCGGTCCCTACGAGCAGTACTTC. Translation gives CASSSKGGGPYEQYF.

The V and J genes are TRBV29-1 and TRBJ2-7; 11 bases line up with TRBD2. V was clipped by 8 bases and J by 3 bases; unmatched bases: 6. The CDR3 totals 13 residues. The V gene's germline CDR1 is SQVTM and CDR2 ANQGSEA. CDR3 nucleotides: TGCAGCTCCACGACTAGCGGGAACTACGAGCAGTACTTC. Residues: CSSTTSGNYEQYF.

The table lists this clonotype with a few counts. The chain combines TRBV12-3 or TRBV12-4 with TRBJ1-1; maybe TRBD1 (5 bases). V lost 4 bases and J lost 5, with 14 bases in between. This CDR3 spans 14 amino acids. The DNA of the CDR3 is TGTGCCAGCAGTTCTGACAGCCGAGGGACTGAAGCTTTCTTT. Translating it yields CASSSDSRGTEAFF.

The chain joins TRBV19 to TRBJ2-7; D might be TRBD2 (7 bases). The V end lost 6 bases, the J end lost 6 bases, and 27 bases lay between the germline ends. This CDR3 spans 17 amino acids. The germline gives CDR1 LNHDA, CDR2 SQIVND (reference sequence). CDR3 in amino acids: CASSPHREGLFGGEQYF. The CDR3, as DNA: TGTGCCAGTAGCCCCCACAGGGAGGGACTTTTCGGCGGCGAGCAGTACTTC.

This clonotype was seen just once. The rearrangement links TRBV29-1 to TRBJ2-7, with TRBD1 matching over 8 bases. V lost 6 bases, J lost 0 bases, and 7 bases stayed unmatched. The germline V gene has CDR1 SQVTM and CDR2 ANQGSEA. CDR3 length: 14 amino acids. CDR3 amino acids: CSVVGQGVSYEQYF. The CDR3 region has the DNA TGCAGCGTCGTTGGACAGGGAGTCTCCTACGAGCAGTACTTC.

This chain links TRBV20-1 with TRBJ2-1; D perhaps matches TRBD2 (5 bases). There are 15 residues in the CDR3. Germline-derived CDR1 and CDR2 are DFQATT and SNEGSKA (reference sequence). V was clipped by 2 bases and J by 0 bases, with 11 bases between them. CDR3: CSARHPGYSYNEQFF. For the CDR3, the DNA is TGCAGTGCTAGACACCCGGGGTACTCCTACAATGAGCAGTTCTTC.

The V call is TRBV5-1, the J call TRBJ1-1, with D tentatively TRBD1 (5 bases). CDR1 is SGHRS, CDR2 YFSETQ, per germline. Trimming removed 3 bases at V and 4 bases at J, with 13 bases between. This CDR3 has 14 amino acids. The CDR3 DNA reads TGCGCCAGCAGCTCCCCTGGTGGGGGCACTGAAGCTTTCTTT. Translation: CASSSPGGGTEAFF.

This clonotype has only a few counts. For the CDR3, the DNA is TGCGCCAGCAGCCTAGGGACTAGCGAGAACACCGGGGAGCTGTTTTTT. It specifies CASSLGTSENTGELFF. The chain uses TRBV5-1 and TRBJ2-2; 10 bases are shared with TRBD2. Germline assignment: CDR1 SGHRS and CDR2 YFSETQ. This CDR3 has 16 residues. J gave up 1 base and V 4 bases, and 4 bases lay outside the gene matches. Full variable domain (missing parts from reference TRBV5-1 and TRBJ2-2): KAGVTQTPRYLIKTRGQQVTLSCSPISGHRSVSWYQQTPGQGLQFLFEYFSETQRNKGNFPGRFSGRQFSNSRSEMNVSTLELGDSALYLCASSLGTSENTGELFFGEGSRLTVL.

As concerns this clonotype: This may be a read error: a much more frequent sequence differs by one nucleotide. Without the conserved terminal phenylalanine or tryptophan, this CDR3 likely stems from a read error. The rearrangement joins TRBV7-7 to TRBJ2-2; D is unresolved. CDR1 and CDR2 from the germline V gene are SSHAT and FNYEAQ (reference sequence). CDR3 length: 12 amino acids. DNA of the CDR3: TGTGCTAGCAGACTGGGATCCGGGGAGCTGTTTTCT. Translating gives CASRLGSGELFS.

This clonotype was counted many times. The rearrangement links TRBV29-1 to TRBJ1-1, with a possible D match to TRBD1 (5 bases). Germline CDR1 is SQVTM and CDR2 is ANQGSEA. This CDR3 spans 14 amino acids. V was shortened by 1 base and J by 7 bases, with 16 bases between the two germline ends. The DNA of the CDR3 is TGCAGCGTTGAAGCGGAGTTGGGGCAGAATGAAGCTTTCTTT. Protein: CSVEAELGQNEAFF. Filled out from reference TRBV29-1 and TRBJ1-1, the complete variable domain reads SAVISQKPSRDICQRGTSLTIQCQVDSQVTMMFWYRQQPGQSLTLIATANQGSEATYESGFVIDKFPISRPNLTFSTLTVSNMSPEDSSIYLCSVEAELGQNEAFFGQGTRLTVV.

Concerning this clonotype: A much larger clone is a single base away; this may be a read error. CDR3 sequence (DNA): TGTGCCAGCAGCTCCCACACAGATACGCAGTATTTT. Its protein product is CASSSHTDTQYF. The gene calls are TRBV11-1 and TRBJ2-3; no clear D gene. The germline gives CDR1 SGHAT, CDR2 FQDESV (reference sequence). This CDR3 has 12 amino acids. Trimming took off 4 bases at V and 2 bases at J, with 4 bases between the two ends.

The rearrangement joins TRBV29-1 to TRBJ2-3; D not certain. V was shortened by 5 bases and J by 1 base, with 10 bases between the two germline ends. The CDR3 length is 13 residues. Germline CDR1 is SQVTM and CDR2 is ANQGSEA. The CDR3 region has the DNA TGCAGCGTTCGGACCGTCGGCACAGATACGCAGTATTTT. The encoded protein is CSVRTVGTDTQYF.

Regarding this clonotype: It may be a read error: a sequence one base away is much more abundant. V is TRBV7-9 and J is TRBJ1-6; TRBD1 matches at 7 bases. The germline CDR1 and CDR2 sequences are SEHNR and FQNEAQ (reference sequence). The CDR3 contains 15 residues. In DNA form, the CDR3 reads TGTGTCAGCAGCCAAGAACAGGGGACGAATTCACCCCTCCACTTT. Amino acid sequence: CVSSQEQGTNSPLHF.

This clonotype was found a few times. The V call is TRBV9, the J call TRBJ2-7, with 7 bases matching TRBD1. The CDR3 sequence is 15 residues long. Germline V lookup: CDR1 SGDLS, CDR2 YYNGEE. Trimming at V came to 2 bases and at J to 3 bases, leaving 8 bases not matched to a gene. CDR3 residues: CASSVAGTADYEQYF. The CDR3 DNA sequence: TGTGCCAGCAGCGTCGCCGGGACAGCAGACTACGAGCAGTACTTC.

In this sample, this clonotype turned up a few times. The chain carries TRBV6-1 and TRBJ1-5, with D possibly matching TRBD1 (5 bases). The V and J ends lost 5 bases and 5 bases respectively, with 13 bases between them. The germline V gene has CDR1 MNHNS and CDR2 SASEGT. The CDR3 runs to 14 residues. The CDR3 reads CASSYSRGYQPQHF. The CDR3 DNA follows: TGTGCCAGCAGTTACTCGAGGGGTTATCAGCCCCAGCATTTT.

J is TRBJ1-1 and V is TRBV10-1; 7 bases are shared with TRBD1. The length of the CDR3 is 15 residues. From germline, CDR1 is WNHNN and CDR2 SYGVQD (reference sequence). V gave up 2 bases and J gave up 4 bases; unmatched junction bases: 7. Written as DNA, the CDR3 is TGCGCCAGCAGTGAGCCCGGGACAGATTTCACTGAAGCTTTCTTT. Protein: CASSEPGTDFTEAFF.

This clonotype was found many times. The rearrangement links TRBV9 to TRBJ1-6; D may be TRBD1 (6 bases). In germline, CDR1 is SGDLS, CDR2 YYNGEE. V was pared by 4 bases and J by 10 bases, with 12 bases between. The CDR3 totals 13 residues. The CDR3 loop reads CASSPSGGSPLHF. The CDR3 DNA follows: TGTGCCAGCAGCCCGAGCGGGGGCTCACCCCTCCACTTT. The full variable domain, its missing parts supplied by reference TRBV9 and TRBJ1-6, is DSGVTQTPKHLITATGQRVTLRCSPRSGDLSVYWYQQSLDQGLQFLIQYYNGEERAKGNILERFSAQQFPDLHSELNLSSLELGDSALYFCASSPSGGSPLHFGNGTRLTVT.

The chain couples TRBV15 to TRBJ2-2; D ambiguous. The CDR3 runs to 13 residues. CDR1 is LNHNV, CDR2 YYDKDF, per germline (reference sequence). V was shortened by 2 bases and J by 6 bases, with 7 bases between the two germline ends. The DNA of the CDR3 is TGTGCCACCAGCAGAATGGCAGCCGGGGAGCTGTTTTTT. Protein: CATSRMAAGELFF.

This clonotype came up many times. This sequence joins TRBV10-3 and TRBJ1-6, with D tentatively TRBD1 (5 bases). This CDR3 contains 15 residues. Germline V gene lookup returns CDR1 ENHRY and CDR2 SYGVKD. V lost 2 bases, J lost 10 bases, and 15 bases lay in between. The CDR3 sequence: CAISENDRLESPLHF. Here the CDR3 DNA reads TGTGCCATCAGTGAGAACGACAGACTGGAGTCACCCCTCCACTTT.